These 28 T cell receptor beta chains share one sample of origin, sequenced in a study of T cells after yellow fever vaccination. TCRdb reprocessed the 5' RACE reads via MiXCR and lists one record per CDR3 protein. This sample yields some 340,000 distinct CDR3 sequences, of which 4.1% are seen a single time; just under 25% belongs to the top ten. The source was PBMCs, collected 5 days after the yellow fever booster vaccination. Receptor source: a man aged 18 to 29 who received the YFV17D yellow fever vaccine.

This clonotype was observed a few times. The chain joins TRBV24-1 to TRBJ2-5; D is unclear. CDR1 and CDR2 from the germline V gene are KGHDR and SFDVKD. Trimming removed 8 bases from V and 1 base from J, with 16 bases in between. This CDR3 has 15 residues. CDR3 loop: CATKEGKFGQETQYF. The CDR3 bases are TGTGCCACCAAGGAAGGCAAATTTGGCCAAGAGACCCAGTACTTC.

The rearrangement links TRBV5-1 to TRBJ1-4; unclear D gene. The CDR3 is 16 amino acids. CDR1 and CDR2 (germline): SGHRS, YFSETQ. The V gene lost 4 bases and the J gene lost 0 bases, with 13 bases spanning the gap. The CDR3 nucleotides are TGCGCCAGCAGCCCGCGGGGTGAATCAACTAATGAAAAACTGTTTTTT. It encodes CASSPRGESTNEKLFF.

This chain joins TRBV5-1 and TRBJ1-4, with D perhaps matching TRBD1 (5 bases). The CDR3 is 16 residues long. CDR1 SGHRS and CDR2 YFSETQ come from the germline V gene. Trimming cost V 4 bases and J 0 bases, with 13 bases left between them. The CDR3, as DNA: TGCGCCAGCAGCCCCAGCGGGGGTACAACTAATGAAAAACTGTTTTTT. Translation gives CASSPSGGTTNEKLFF.

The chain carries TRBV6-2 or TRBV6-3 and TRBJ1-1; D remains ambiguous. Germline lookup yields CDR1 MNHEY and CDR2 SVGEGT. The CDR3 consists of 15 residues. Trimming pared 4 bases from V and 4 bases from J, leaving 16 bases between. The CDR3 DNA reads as TGTGCCAGCAGTTCGGGAGGCAGGCCACGCACTGAAGCTTTCTTT. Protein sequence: CASSSGGRPRTEAFF.

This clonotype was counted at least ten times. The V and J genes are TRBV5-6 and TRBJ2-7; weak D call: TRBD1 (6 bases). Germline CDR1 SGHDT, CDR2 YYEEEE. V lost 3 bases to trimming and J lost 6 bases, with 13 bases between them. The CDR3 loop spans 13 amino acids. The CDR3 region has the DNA TGTGCCAGCAGCTACGGGACAACGGCCGAGCAGTACTTC. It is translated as CASSYGTTAEQYF.

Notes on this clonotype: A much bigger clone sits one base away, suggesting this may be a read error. Here the CDR3 reads CSADRQGFYNSPHHF. The CDR3 DNA sequence: TGCAGTGCCGACAGACAGGGCTTCTATAATTCACCCCACCACTTT. V usage is TRBV20-1 and J usage is TRBJ1-6, with TRBD1 identical over 7 bases. The CDR3 covers 15 residues. CDR1 is DFQATT and CDR2 is SNEGSKA in the germline V gene (reference sequence).

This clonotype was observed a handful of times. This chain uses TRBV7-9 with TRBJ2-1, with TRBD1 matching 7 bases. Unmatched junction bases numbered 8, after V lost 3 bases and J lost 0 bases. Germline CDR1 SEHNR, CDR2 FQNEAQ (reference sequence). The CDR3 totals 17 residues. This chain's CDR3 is CASSLPRQGSSYNEQFF. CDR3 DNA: TGTGCCAGCAGCTTGCCACGACAGGGCAGCTCCTACAATGAGCAGTTCTTC.

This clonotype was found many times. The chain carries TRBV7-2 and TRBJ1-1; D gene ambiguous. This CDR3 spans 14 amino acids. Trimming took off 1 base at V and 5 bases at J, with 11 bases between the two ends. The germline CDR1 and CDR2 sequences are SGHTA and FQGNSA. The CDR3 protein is CASSLDLSGTEAFF. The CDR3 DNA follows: TGTGCCAGCAGCTTAGACCTGTCTGGGACTGAAGCTTTCTTT.

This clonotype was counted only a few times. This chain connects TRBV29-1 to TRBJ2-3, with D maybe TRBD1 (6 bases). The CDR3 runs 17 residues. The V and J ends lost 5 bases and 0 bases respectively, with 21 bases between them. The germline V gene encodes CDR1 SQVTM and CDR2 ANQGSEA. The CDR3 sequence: CSVHRLRGRTSTDTQYF. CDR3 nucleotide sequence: TGCAGCGTTCATAGGCTCAGGGGCCGAACTAGCACAGATACGCAGTATTTT.

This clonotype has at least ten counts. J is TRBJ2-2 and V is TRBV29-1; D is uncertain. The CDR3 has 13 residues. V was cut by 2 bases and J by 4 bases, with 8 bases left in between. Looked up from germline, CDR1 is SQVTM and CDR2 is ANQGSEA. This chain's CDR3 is CSVEMVGTGELFF. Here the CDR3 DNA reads TGCAGCGTTGAAATGGTTGGCACCGGGGAGCTGTTTTTT.

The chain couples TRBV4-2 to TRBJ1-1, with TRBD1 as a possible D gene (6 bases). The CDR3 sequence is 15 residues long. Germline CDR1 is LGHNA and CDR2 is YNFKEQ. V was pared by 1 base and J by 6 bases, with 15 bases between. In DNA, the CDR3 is TGTGCCAGCAGCCAAGGAACAGGGTCGAGGGCTGAAGCTTTCTTT. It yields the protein CASSQGTGSRAEAFF.

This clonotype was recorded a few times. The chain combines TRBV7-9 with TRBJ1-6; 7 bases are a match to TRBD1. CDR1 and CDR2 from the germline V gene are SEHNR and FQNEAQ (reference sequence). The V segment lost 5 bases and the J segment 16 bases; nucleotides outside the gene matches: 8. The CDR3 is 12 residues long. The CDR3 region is CASSNSGGLLHF. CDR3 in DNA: TGTGCCAGCAGCAACTCAGGGGGATTACTCCACTTT.

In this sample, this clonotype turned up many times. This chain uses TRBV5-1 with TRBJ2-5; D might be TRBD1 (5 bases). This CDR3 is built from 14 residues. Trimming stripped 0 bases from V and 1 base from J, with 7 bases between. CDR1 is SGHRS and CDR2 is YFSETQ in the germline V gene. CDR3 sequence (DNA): TGCGCCAGCAGCTTGGGACAGCCCCAAGAGACCCAGTACTTC. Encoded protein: CASSLGQPQETQYF.

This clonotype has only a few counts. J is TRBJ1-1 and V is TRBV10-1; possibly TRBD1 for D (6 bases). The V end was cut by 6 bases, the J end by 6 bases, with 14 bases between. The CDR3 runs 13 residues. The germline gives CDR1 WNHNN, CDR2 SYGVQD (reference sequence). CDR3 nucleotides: TGCGCCAGCAGGCAGGGGCAGTACGCTGAAGCTTTCTTT. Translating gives CASRQGQYAEAFF.

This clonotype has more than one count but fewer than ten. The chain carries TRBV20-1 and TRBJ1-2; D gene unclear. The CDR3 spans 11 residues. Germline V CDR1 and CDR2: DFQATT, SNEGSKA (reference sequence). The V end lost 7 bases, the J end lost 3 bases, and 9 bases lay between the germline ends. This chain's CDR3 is CSGTDDYGYTF. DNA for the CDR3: TGCAGTGGGACGGATGACTATGGCTACACCTTC.

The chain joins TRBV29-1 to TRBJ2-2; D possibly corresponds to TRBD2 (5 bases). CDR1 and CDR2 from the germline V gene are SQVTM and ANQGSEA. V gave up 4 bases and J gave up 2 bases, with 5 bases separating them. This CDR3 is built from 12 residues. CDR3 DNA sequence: TGCAGCGTTGCGGGAAACACCGGGGAGCTGTTTTTT. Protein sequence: CSVAGNTGELFF.

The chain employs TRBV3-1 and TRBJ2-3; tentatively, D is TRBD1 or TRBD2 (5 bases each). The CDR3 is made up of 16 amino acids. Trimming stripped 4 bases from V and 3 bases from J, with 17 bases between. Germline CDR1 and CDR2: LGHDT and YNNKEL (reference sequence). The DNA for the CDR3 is TGTGCCAGCAGCCCACCCGGGAACAGGAGGACAGATACGCAGTATTTT. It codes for CASSPPGNRRTDTQYF.

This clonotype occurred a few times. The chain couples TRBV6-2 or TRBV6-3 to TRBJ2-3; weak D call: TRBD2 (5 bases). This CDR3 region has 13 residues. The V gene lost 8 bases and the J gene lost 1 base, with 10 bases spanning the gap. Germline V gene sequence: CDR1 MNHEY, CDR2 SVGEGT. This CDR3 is CASRGFGTDTQYF. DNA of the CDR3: TGTGCCAGCCGGGGTTTTGGCACAGATACGCAGTATTTT.

Here the CDR3 DNA reads TGCGCCAGCAGCTTGTACCAGGGTAACTACAATGAGCAGTTCTTC. It encodes CASSLYQGNYNEQFF. This rearrangement joins TRBV5-1 to TRBJ2-1; tentative D call: TRBD1 (5 bases). The length of the CDR3 is 15 residues. Trimming took off 1 base at V and 3 bases at J, with 11 bases between the two ends. Germline V gene data show CDR1 as SGHRS and CDR2 as YFSETQ.

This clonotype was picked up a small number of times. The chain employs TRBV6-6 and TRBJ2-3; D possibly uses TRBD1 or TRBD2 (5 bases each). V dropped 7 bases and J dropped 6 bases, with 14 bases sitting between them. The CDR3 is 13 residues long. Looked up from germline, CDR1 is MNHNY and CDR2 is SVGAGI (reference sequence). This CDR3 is CASTPPGTDTQYF. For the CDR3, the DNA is TGTGCCAGCACCCCACCAGGGACCGATACGCAGTATTTT.

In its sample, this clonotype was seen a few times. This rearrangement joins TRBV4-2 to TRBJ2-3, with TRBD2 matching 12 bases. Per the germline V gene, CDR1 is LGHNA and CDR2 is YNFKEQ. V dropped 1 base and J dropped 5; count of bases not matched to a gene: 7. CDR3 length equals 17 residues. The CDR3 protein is CASSQVPSGGALDTQYF. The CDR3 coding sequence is TGTGCCAGCAGCCAAGTTCCTAGCGGGGGGGCCTTAGATACGCAGTATTTT.

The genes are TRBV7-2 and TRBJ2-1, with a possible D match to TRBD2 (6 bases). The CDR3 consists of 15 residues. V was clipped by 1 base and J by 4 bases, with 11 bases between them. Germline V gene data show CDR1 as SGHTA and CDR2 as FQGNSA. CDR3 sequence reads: CASSLDRDSYNEQFF. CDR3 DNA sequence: TGTGCCAGCAGCTTAGATAGGGACTCTTACAATGAGCAGTTCTTC. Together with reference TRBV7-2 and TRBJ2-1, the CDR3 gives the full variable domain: GAGVSQSPSNKVTEKGKDVELRCDPISGHTALYWYRQSLGQGLEFLIYFQGNSAPDKSGLPSDRFSAERTGGSVSTLTIQRTQQEDSAVYLCASSLDRDSYNEQFFGPGTRLTVL.

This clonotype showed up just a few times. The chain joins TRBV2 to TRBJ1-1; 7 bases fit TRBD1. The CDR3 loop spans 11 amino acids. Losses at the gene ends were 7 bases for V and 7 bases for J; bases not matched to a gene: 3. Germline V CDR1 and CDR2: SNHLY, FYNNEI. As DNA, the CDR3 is TGTGCCAGCATTCAGGGGGGTGAAGCTTTCTTT. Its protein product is CASIQGGEAFF.

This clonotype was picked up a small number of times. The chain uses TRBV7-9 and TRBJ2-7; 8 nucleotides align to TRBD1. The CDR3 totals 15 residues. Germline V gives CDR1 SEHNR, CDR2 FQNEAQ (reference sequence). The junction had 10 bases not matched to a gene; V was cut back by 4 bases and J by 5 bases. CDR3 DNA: TGTGCCAGCAGCTCCCCGGACAGGGAAATTGACGAGCAGTACTTC. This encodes CASSSPDREIDEQYF.

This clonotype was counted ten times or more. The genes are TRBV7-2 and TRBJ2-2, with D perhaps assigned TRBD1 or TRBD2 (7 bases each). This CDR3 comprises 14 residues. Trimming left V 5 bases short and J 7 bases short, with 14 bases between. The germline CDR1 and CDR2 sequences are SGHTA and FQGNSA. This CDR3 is CASSRPGGGGELFF. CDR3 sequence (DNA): TGTGCCAGCAGCCGACCAGGGGGGGGCGGGGAGCTGTTTTTT.

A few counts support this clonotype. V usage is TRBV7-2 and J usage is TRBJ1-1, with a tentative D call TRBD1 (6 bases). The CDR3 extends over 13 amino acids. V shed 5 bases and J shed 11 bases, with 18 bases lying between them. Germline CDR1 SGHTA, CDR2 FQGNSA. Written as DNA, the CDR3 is TGTGCCAGCAGCCGGGGGGGGCGCCGCGTCGCTTTCTTT. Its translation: CASSRGGRRVAFF.

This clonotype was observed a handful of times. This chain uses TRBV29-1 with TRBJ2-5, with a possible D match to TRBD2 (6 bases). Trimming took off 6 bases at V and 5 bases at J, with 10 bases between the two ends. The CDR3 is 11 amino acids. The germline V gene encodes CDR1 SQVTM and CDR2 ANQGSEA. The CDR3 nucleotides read TGCAGCGTACGGGACTGGGAGACCCAGTACTTC. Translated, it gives CSVRDWETQYF.

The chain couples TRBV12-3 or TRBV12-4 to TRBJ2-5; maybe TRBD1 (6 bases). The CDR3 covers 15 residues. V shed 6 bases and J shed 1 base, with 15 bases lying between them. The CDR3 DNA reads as TGTGCCAGCAGATGGACAGAAAATTCCCAAGAGACCCAGTACTTC. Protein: CASRWTENSQETQYF.